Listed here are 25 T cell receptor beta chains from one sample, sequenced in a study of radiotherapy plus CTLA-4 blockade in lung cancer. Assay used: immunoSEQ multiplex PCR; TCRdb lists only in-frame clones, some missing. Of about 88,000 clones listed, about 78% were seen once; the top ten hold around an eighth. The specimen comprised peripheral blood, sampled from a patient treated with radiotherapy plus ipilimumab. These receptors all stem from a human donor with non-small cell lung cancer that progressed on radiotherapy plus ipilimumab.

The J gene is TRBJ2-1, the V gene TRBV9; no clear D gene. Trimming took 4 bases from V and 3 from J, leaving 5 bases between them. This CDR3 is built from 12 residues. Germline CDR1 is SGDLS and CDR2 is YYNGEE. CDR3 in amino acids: CASSSYYNEQFF. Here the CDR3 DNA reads TGTGCCAGCAGCAGCTACTACAATGAGCAGTTCTTC. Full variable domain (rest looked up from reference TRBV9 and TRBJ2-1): DSGVTQTPKHLITATGQRVTLRCSPRSGDLSVYWYQQSLDQGLQFLIQYYNGEERAKGNILERFSAQQFPDLHSELNLSSLELGDSALYFCASSSYYNEQFFGPGTRLTVL.

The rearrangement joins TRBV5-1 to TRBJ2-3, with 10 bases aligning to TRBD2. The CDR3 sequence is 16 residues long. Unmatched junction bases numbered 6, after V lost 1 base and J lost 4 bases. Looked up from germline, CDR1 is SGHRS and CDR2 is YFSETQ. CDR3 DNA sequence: TGCGCCAGCAGCTTGTGGGCTAGCGGGAGCGCAGATACGCAGTATTTT. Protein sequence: CASSLWASGSADTQYF.

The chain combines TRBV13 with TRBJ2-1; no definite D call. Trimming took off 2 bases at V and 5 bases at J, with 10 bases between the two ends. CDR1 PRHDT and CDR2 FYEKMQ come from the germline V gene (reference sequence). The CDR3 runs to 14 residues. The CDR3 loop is CASSLTGYDNEQFF. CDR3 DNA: TGTGCCAGCAGCTTAACGGGCTACGACAATGAGCAGTTCTTC.

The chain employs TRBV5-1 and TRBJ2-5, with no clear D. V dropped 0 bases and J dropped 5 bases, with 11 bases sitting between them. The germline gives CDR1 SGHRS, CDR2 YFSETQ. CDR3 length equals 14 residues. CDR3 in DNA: TGCGCCAGCAGCTTGGAGGCAGGCCCGGAGACCCAGTACTTC. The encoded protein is CASSLEAGPETQYF.

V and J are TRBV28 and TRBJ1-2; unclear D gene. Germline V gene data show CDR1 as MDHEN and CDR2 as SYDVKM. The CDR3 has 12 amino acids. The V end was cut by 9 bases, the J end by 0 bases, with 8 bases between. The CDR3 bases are TGTGCCAGTAGGACCCCTAACTATGGCTACACCTTC. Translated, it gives CASRTPNYGYTF.

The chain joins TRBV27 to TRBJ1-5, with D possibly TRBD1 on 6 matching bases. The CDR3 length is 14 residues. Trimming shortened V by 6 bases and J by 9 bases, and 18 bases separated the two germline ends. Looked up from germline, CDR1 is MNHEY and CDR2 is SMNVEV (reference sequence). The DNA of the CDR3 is TGTGCCAGCAGCAGCACGGGGGGCCCGGGGCCCCAGCATTTT. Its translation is CASSSTGGPGPQHF.

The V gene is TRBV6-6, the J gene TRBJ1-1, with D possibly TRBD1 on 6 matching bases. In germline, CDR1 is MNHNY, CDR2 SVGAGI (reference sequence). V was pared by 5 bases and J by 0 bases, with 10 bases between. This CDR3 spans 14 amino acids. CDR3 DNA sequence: TGTGCCAGCAGTCGCGGGACAATGAACACTGAAGCTTTCTTT. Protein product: CASSRGTMNTEAFF.

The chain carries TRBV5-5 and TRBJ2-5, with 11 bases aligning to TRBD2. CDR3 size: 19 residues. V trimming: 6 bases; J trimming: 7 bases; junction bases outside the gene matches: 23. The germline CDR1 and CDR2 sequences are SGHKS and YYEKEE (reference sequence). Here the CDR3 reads CASTAKGGGTSGGPGTQYF. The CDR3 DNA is TGTGCCAGCACCGCCAAGGGCGGGGGCACTAGCGGGGGACCAGGGACCCAGTACTTC.

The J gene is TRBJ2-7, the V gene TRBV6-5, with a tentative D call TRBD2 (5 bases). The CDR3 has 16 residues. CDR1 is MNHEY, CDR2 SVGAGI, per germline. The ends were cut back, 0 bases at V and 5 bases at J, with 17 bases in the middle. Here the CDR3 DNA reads TGTGCCAGCAGTTACTCGTTACCGGGAAATGTCCACGAGCAGTACTTC. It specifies CASSYSLPGNVHEQYF.

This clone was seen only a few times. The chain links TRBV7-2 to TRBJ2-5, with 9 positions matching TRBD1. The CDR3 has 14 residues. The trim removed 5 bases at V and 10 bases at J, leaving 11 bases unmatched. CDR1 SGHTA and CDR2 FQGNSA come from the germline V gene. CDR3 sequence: CASSIFGQGWDQYF. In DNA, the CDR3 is TGTGCCAGCAGCATTTTCGGACAGGGGTGGGACCAGTACTTC.

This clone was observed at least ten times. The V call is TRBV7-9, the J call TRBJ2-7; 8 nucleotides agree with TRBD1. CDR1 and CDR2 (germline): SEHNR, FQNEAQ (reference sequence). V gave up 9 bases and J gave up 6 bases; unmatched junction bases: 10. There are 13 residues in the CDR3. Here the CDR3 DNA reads TGTGCCAGTACTCCGGGACAGGTCCCCGAGCAGTACTTC. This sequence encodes CASTPGQVPEQYF.

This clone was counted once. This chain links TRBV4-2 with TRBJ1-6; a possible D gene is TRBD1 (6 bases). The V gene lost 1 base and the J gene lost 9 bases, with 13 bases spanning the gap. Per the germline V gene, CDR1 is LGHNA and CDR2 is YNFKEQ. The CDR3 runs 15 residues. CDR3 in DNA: TGTGCCAGCAGCCAAGGGGGGGGGCGCGCTTCACCCCTCCACTTT. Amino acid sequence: CASSQGGGRASPLHF.

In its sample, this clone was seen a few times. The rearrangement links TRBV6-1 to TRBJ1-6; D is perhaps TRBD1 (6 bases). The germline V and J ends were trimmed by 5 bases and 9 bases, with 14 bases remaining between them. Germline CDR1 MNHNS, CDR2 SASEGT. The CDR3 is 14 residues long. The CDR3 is CASSSAGEPSPLHF. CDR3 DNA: TGTGCCAGCAGTTCGGCAGGGGAACCTTCACCCCTCCACTTT.

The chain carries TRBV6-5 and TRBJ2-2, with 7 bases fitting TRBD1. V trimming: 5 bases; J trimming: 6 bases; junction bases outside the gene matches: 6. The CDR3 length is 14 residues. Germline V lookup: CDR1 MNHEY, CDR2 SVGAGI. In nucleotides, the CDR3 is TGTGCCAGCAGTCGGGTTGACAGGGCCGGGGAGCTGTTTTTT. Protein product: CASSRVDRAGELFF.

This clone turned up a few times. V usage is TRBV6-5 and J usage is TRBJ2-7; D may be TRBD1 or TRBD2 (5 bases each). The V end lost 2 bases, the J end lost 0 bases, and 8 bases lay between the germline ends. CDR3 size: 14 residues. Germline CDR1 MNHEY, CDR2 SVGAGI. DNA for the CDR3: TGTGCCAGCAGTTACACTGGGACCTCCTACGAGCAGTACTTC. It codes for CASSYTGTSYEQYF.

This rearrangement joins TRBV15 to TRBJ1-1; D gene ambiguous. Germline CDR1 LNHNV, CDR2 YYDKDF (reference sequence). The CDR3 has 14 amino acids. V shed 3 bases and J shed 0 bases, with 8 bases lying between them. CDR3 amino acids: CATSRGSMNTEAFF. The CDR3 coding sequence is TGTGCCACCAGCAGGGGCAGTATGAACACTGAAGCTTTCTTT.

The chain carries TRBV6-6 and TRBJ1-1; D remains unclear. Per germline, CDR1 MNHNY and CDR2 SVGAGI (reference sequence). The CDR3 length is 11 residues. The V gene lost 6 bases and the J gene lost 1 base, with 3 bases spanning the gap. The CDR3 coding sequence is TGTGCCAGCAGCCCGAACACTGAAGCTTTCTTT. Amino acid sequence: CASSPNTEAFF.

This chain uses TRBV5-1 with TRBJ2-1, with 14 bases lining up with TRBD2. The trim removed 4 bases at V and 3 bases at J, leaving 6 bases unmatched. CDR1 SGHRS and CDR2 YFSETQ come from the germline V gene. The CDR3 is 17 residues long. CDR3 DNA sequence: TGCGCCAGCAGCCCGGGACTAGCGGGAGTCGTCTACAATGAGCAGTTCTTC. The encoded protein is CASSPGLAGVVYNEQFF. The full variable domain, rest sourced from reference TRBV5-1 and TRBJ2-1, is KAGVTQTPRYLIKTRGQQVTLSCSPISGHRSVSWYQQTPGQGLQFLFEYFSETQRNKGNFPGRFSGRQFSNSRSEMNVSTLELGDSALYLCASSPGLAGVVYNEQFFGPGTRLTVL.

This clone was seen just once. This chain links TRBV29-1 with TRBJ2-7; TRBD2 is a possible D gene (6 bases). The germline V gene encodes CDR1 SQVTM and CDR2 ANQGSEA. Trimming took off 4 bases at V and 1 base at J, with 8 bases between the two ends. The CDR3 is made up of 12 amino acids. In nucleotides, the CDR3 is TGCAGCGTTGCTCGGGAGTCCTACGAGCAGTACTTC. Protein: CSVARESYEQYF.

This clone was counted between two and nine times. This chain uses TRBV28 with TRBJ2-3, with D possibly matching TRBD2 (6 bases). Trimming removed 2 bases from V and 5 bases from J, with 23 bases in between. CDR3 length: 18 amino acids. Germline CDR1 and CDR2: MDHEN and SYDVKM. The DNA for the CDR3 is TGTGCCAGCAGTTTACTGCCAAGCGGGCAGCGGTCAGGAGATACGCAGTATTTT. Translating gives CASSLLPSGQRSGDTQYF.

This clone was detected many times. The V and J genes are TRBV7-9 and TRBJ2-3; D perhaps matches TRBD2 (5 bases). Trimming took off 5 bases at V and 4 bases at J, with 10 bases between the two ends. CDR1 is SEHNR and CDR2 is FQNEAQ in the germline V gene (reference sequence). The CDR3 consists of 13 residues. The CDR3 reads CASSPRGPDTQYF. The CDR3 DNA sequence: TGTGCCAGCAGCCCTCGAGGGCCAGATACGCAGTATTTT. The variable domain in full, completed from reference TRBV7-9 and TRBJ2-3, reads DTGVSQNPRHKITKRGQNVTFRCDPISEHNRLYWYRQTLGQGPEFLTYFQNEAQLEKSRLLSDRFSAERPKGSFSTLEIQRTEQGDSAMYLCASSPRGPDTQYFGPGTRLTVL.

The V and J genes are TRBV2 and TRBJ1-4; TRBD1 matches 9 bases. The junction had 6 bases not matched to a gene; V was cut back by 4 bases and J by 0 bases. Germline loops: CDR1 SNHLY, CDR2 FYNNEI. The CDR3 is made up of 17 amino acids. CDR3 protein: CASSVRTGVATNEKLFF. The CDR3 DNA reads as TGTGCCAGCAGTGTCAGGACAGGGGTTGCAACTAATGAAAAACTGTTTTTT.

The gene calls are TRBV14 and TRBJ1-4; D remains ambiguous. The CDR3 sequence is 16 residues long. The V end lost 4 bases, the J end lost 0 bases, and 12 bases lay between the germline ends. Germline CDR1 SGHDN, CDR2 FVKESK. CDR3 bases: TGTGCCAGCAGCCTAGGACGGATGTCAACTAATGAAAAACTGTTTTTT. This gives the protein CASSLGRMSTNEKLFF.

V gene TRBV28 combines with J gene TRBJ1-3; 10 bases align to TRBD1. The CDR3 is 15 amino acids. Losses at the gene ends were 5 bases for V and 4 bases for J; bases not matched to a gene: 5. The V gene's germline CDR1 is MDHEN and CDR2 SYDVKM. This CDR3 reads CASSPTGQGGNTIYF. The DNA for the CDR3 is TGTGCCAGCAGTCCCACGGGACAGGGGGGAAACACCATATATTTT.

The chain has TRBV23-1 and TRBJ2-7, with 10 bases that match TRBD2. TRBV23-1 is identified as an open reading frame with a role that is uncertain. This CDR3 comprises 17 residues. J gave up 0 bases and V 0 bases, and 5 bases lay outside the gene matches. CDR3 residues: CASSQSGLAGVSYEQYF. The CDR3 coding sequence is TGCGCCAGCAGTCAATCGGGGCTAGCGGGGGTCTCCTACGAGCAGTACTTC.